The 21 T cell receptor beta chains reported below all come from one sample, sequenced in a study of blood T cells in healthy people across ages. Alongside a J-beta primer mix, a sample-barcoded 5' primer served in a second PCR lasting about 7 to 11 cycles. TCRdb reanalysed the 5' RACE reads using MiXCR and keeps one entry per CDR3 protein. The table records about a million distinct CDR3 sequences, roughly 50% of them present only once. Sequencing was carried out using blood. The receptor set was obtained from a woman in her sixties in good health.

The rearrangement links TRBV3-1 to TRBJ2-1; D perhaps matches TRBD2 (5 bases). Trimming removed 0 bases from V and 6 bases from J, with 12 bases in between. CDR1 and CDR2 (germline): LGHDT, YNNKEL (reference sequence). This CDR3 has 15 residues. Here the CDR3 reads CASSQDPTLANEQFF. CDR3 in DNA: TGTGCCAGCAGCCAAGATCCAACGCTAGCCAATGAGCAGTTCTTC.

The CDR3, as DNA: TGTGCCAGCAGAGTCCTACGGGGGGGGAGTGAGCAGTTCTTC. It codes for CASRVLRGGSEQFF. This chain connects TRBV12-3 or TRBV12-4 to TRBJ2-1; 8 bases agree with TRBD2. There are 14 residues in the CDR3. After removal of 6 bases from V and 9 bases from J, the junction contained 10 bases not matched to a gene.

This clonotype showed up just a few times. This chain uses TRBV6-6 with TRBJ2-1; D uncertain. Per the germline V gene, CDR1 is MNHNY and CDR2 is SVGAGI (reference sequence). Trimming stripped 4 bases from V and 5 bases from J, with 9 bases between. CDR3 length: 13 amino acids. In DNA, the CDR3 is TGTGCCAGCAGTTCCCCTCCCAACAATGAGCAGTTCTTC. Its protein product is CASSSPPNNEQFF.

This chain links TRBV4-3 with TRBJ2-7, with 8 bases matching TRBD2. Losses at the gene ends were 4 bases for V and 2 bases for J; bases not matched to a gene: 19. The germline CDR1 and CDR2 sequences are LGHNA and YSLEER. This CDR3 region has 19 residues. CDR3 DNA: TGCGCCAGCAGCCTTGAACATTCCTCCCCAAGCGGGAGTGCCTACGAGCAGTACTTC. It encodes CASSLEHSSPSGSAYEQYF.

The chain is built from TRBV7-2 and TRBJ2-6; a possible D gene is TRBD1 (6 bases). Trimming cost V 6 bases and J 4 bases, with 10 bases left between them. This CDR3 is built from 14 residues. Germline V gene lookup returns CDR1 SGHTA and CDR2 FQGNSA. The CDR3 bases are TGTGCCAGCAGGGCCGGGACAGGGGCCAACGTCCTGACTTTC. Protein product: CASRAGTGANVLTF. The complete variable domain, with remaining parts taken from reference TRBV7-2 and TRBJ2-6, reads GAGVSQSPSNKVTEKGKDVELRCDPISGHTALYWYRQSLGQGLEFLIYFQGNSAPDKSGLPSDRFSAERTGGSVSTLTIQRTQQEDSAVYLCASRAGTGANVLTFGAGSRLTVL.

The V and J genes are TRBV20-1 and TRBJ2-5; D might be TRBD2 (6 bases). V lost 7 bases and J 5 bases, leaving 14 bases between the germline ends. The CDR3 runs 12 residues. Germline values: CDR1 DFQATT, CDR2 SNEGSKA (reference sequence). The DNA for the CDR3 is TGCAGTGGGAAAGCGGGCGGGGAGACCCAGTACTTC. Its protein is CSGKAGGETQYF.

This chain uses TRBV7-9 with TRBJ2-3, with a possible D match to TRBD2 (6 bases). Germline values: CDR1 SEHNR, CDR2 FQNEAQ (reference sequence). The V end lost 5 bases, the J end lost 1 base, and 16 bases lay between the germline ends. The CDR3 is 16 residues long. This CDR3 is CASSRLGGSGTDTQYF. The DNA for the CDR3 is TGTGCCAGCAGCCGCCTTGGGGGGTCGGGCACAGATACGCAGTATTTT.

The chain has TRBV4-1 and TRBJ2-1, with 7 bases fitting TRBD2. CDR3 length: 13 residues. In germline, CDR1 is MGHRA, CDR2 YSYEKL. J lost 12 bases, V lost 4 bases, and 9 bases had no gene match. In DNA, the CDR3 is TGCGCCAGCAGCCCAACTAGCGAGGATGGGCAGTTCTTC. It is translated as CASSPTSEDGQFF.

The J gene is TRBJ2-1, the V gene TRBV11-1; D might be TRBD1 or TRBD2, each matching 6 bases. The CDR3 extends over 15 amino acids. V was shortened by 5 bases and J by 4 bases, with 15 bases between the two germline ends. Germline V gene lookup returns CDR1 SGHAT and CDR2 FQDESV (reference sequence). CDR3 sequence (DNA): TGTGCCAGCAGCCAGGGGAGGATTGGGTACAATGAGCAGTTCTTC. It translates to CASSQGRIGYNEQFF.

Concerning this clonotype itself: One junction end disagrees with the germline gene, perhaps due to a read error. The chain joins TRBV27 to TRBJ2-3, with D perhaps TRBD1 (5 bases). CDR3 length: 16 residues. Germline CDR1 reads MNHEY; CDR2 reads SMNVEV (reference sequence). The CDR3 region is CASSSRGRGGTDMQYF. The CDR3 DNA reads TGTGCCAGCAGTTCTCGAGGAAGGGGCGGCACAGATATGCAGTATTTT.

A remark on this clonotype: This may stem from a read error, because a much larger clone lies one nucleotide away. The chain combines TRBV4-2 with TRBJ2-5; D is unresolved. CDR1 and CDR2 (germline): LGHNA, YNFKEQ. The CDR3 spans 14 residues. V shed 4 bases and J shed 11 bases, with 20 bases lying between them. The CDR3: CASSPSTTYNEQYF. Written as DNA, the CDR3 is TGTGCCAGCAGCCCAAGCACGACGTACAATGAGCAGTACTTC.

The chain carries TRBV29-1 and TRBJ1-1; 8 bases are shared with TRBD1. Germline CDR1 reads SQVTM; CDR2 reads ANQGSEA. The ends lost 6 bases at V and 6 bases at J; junction bases unmatched: 9. This CDR3 has 13 amino acids. The CDR3 sequence: CSVGQALTAEAFF. The DNA for the CDR3 is TGCAGCGTGGGACAGGCGCTTACAGCTGAAGCTTTCTTT. Looking up the rest from reference TRBV29-1 and TRBJ1-1 gives the full variable domain: SAVISQKPSRDICQRGTSLTIQCQVDSQVTMMFWYRQQPGQSLTLIATANQGSEATYESGFVIDKFPISRPNLTFSTLTVSNMSPEDSSIYLCSVGQALTAEAFFGQGTRLTVV.

The chain joins TRBV7-3 to TRBJ2-3, with D hard to call. This CDR3 is 15 amino acids long. The V end lost 3 bases, the J end lost 0 bases, and 10 bases lay between the germline ends. The germline gives CDR1 SGHTA, CDR2 FQGTGA. The CDR3 nucleotides are TGTGCCAGCAGCTTGGTCGCTTCTAGCACAGATACGCAGTATTTT. Protein product: CASSLVASSTDTQYF.

The chain combines TRBV4-1 with TRBJ1-2, with no clear D. CDR3 length: 15 amino acids. CDR1 is MGHRA and CDR2 is YSYEKL in the germline V gene. V was cut by 0 bases and J by 5 bases, with 13 bases left in between. The CDR3 DNA is TGCGCCAGCAGCCAAGATCGGGCGCTAGTTTATGGCTACACCTTC. Translated, it gives CASSQDRALVYGYTF.

J is TRBJ2-3 and V is TRBV15; possibly TRBD2 for D (5 bases). This CDR3 region has 16 residues. Trimming pared 0 bases from V and 5 bases from J, leaving 15 bases between. The V gene's germline CDR1 is LNHNV and CDR2 YYDKDF (reference sequence). The CDR3 loop is CATSRDRASFGDTQYF. The CDR3 DNA sequence: TGTGCCACCAGCAGAGATCGGGCTAGCTTCGGAGATACGCAGTATTTT.

The chain uses TRBV6-6 and TRBJ2-7; 7 positions match TRBD1. The end of the DNA fits TRBJ2-4 better, so the J call may be wrong. Germline-derived CDR1 and CDR2 are MNHNY and SVGAGI (reference sequence). This CDR3 contains 15 residues. CDR3 sequence reads: CASSYSGQPRDIQYF. DNA for the CDR3: TGTGCCAGCAGTTACTCGGGACAGCCAAGGGACATTCAGTACTTC.

The gene calls are TRBV7-2 and TRBJ2-7; 8 bases match TRBD2. Germline V CDR1 and CDR2: SGHTA, FQGNSA. This CDR3 contains 15 residues. V was clipped by 7 bases and J by 0 bases; unmatched bases: 8. The CDR3 region has the DNA TGTGCCAGCACCCCGGCCGGGGGGGCCTCCTACGAGCAGTACTTC. Protein product: CASTPAGGASYEQYF. Based on the CDR3 plus reference TRBV7-2 and TRBJ2-7, the full variable domain is GAGVSQSPSNKVTEKGKDVELRCDPISGHTALYWYRQSLGQGLEFLIYFQGNSAPDKSGLPSDRFSAERTGGSVSTLTIQRTQQEDSAVYLCASTPAGGASYEQYFGPGTRLTVT.

This sequence joins TRBV12-3 or TRBV12-4 and TRBJ2-3; D ambiguous. Trimming cost V 5 bases and J 7 bases, with 19 bases left between them. The CDR3 sequence is 15 residues long. For the CDR3, the DNA is TGTGCCAGCAGTGCCGTCCCCCCCGGCGAGTATACGCAGTATTTT. This gives the protein CASSAVPPGEYTQYF.

The chain uses TRBV20-1 and TRBJ2-1, with a weak D call TRBD2 (6 bases). The CDR3 has 14 amino acids. Germline-derived CDR1 and CDR2 are DFQATT and SNEGSKA (reference sequence). V was cut by 6 bases and J by 7 bases, with 19 bases left in between. The CDR3 bases are TGCAGTGCAAAACGTCCGGGAGAGGGTAATGAGCAGTTCTTC. Amino acid sequence: CSAKRPGEGNEQFF.

The chain couples TRBV3-1 to TRBJ2-5; D ambiguous. Germline CDR1 and CDR2: LGHDT and YNNKEL (reference sequence). The CDR3 is made up of 12 amino acids. Deletions cut 1 base from V and 5 bases from J, with 5 bases between. The CDR3 here is CASSQVVETQYF. The CDR3 bases are TGTGCCAGCAGCCAAGTGGTGGAGACCCAGTACTTC.

The chain combines TRBV7-9 with TRBJ1-1; no reliable D call. V shed 8 bases and J shed 1 base, with 2 bases lying between them. CDR3 length: 10 residues. Germline V gene data show CDR1 as SEHNR and CDR2 as FQNEAQ (reference sequence). The chain's CDR3 is CASGNTEAFF. As DNA, the CDR3 is TGTGCCAGCGGGAACACTGAAGCTTTCTTT. Full variable domain (remainder filled in from reference TRBV7-9 and TRBJ1-1): DTGVSQNPRHKITKRGQNVTFRCDPISEHNRLYWYRQTLGQGPEFLTYFQNEAQLEKSRLLSDRFSAERPKGSFSTLEIQRTEQGDSAMYLCASGNTEAFFGQGTRLTVV.